A single TCR beta chain is shown here with its context. As yet, its antigen is unknown. From the 5' RACE reads, TCRdb called clonotypes with MiXCR, one entry per CDR3 protein. The sample includes 72,000 or so distinct CDR3 sequences, 17% of them seen just once. This specimen belongs to a study of neurological immune-mediated disorders. Study results and limitations: Expanded clones shared no identical CDR3 amino acid sequences across subjects, which suggested private TCR-beta repertoires in all groups.

CDR3 length: 15 residues. Germline loops: CDR1 SGHRS, CDR2 YFSETQ. V shed 0 bases and J shed 6 bases, with 12 bases lying between them. Maryland, USA blood bank volunteers served as healthy controls. J is TRBJ2-2 and V is TRBV5-1; unclear D gene. This clonotype was obtained from a woman in her thirties or forties in good health. The specimen sequenced was PBMCs. This CDR3 is CASSLAPENAGELFF. CDR3 nucleotide sequence: TGCGCCAGCAGCTTGGCCCCGGAAAACGCCGGGGAGCTGTTTTTT. The full variable domain, completed using reference TRBV5-1 and TRBJ2-2, is KAGVTQTPRYLIKTRGQQVTLSCSPISGHRSVSWYQQTPGQGLQFLFEYFSETQRNKGNFPGRFSGRQFSNSRSEMNVSTLELGDSALYLCASSLAPENAGELFFGEGSRLTVL.